This TCR beta chain was captured in a study of T cell responses to AZD1222 COVID-19 vaccine. At the level of the study: Pooled together were second doses at about 4 or about 12 weeks.

Clones were read by immunoSEQ multiplex PCR, and TCRdb kept only the in-frame ones, dropping some. The data hold 110,000 or so clones, with approximately 87% observed a single time. Germline CDR1 reads SGHVS; CDR2 reads FNYEAQ. The CDR3 sequence is 15 residues long. Deletions cut 1 base from V and 2 bases from J, with 10 bases between. Comment on this clone: The target antigen is unknown.

General study findings and limits: The donor group comprised mostly white British people and more females; the analysis possibly underestimated clonal diversity.

The clonotype comes from an adult in good health. The sequenced sample was peripheral blood, obtained on day 0 of AZD1222 vaccination. V and J are TRBV7-6 and TRBJ2-3; D is perhaps TRBD2 (5 bases). CDR3 sequence: CASSLDSAVTDTQYF. The CDR3 coding sequence is TGTGCCAGCAGCTTAGATTCAGCGGTCACAGATACGCAGTATTTT.